The 18 T cell receptor beta chains in this list originate from one sample, sequenced in a study of shared clonotypes between healthy human individuals. Using immunoSEQ multiplex PCR, the repertoire was profiled, and TCRdb retains in-frame clones only, with some absent. The repertoire holds more than 450,000 clones, more than 65% seen once, with around 13% in the top ten. Material for sequencing was PBMCs. These receptors were obtained from a woman aged 35 to 49 in good health. Some clones in this sample may be carry-over from other donors' samples.

The chain has TRBV6-1 and TRBJ1-2; perhaps TRBD1 as D (5 bases). The CDR3 has 13 residues. V was trimmed by 6 bases and J by 2 bases, leaving 10 bases between them. Germline V gives CDR1 MNHNS, CDR2 SASEGT. CDR3 protein: CASRRGENYGYTF. The CDR3 DNA sequence: TGTGCCAGCAGAAGAGGGGAAAACTATGGCTACACCTTC.

The rearrangement joins TRBV7-2 to TRBJ1-1; 10 nucleotides agree with TRBD1. Germline V CDR1 and CDR2: SGHTA, FQGNSA. V lost 2 bases and J lost 7; bases outside the gene matches: 7. The length of the CDR3 is 15 residues. The CDR3 sequence is CASSLMGQGPDEAFF. The CDR3 DNA follows: TGTGCCAGCAGCTTAATGGGACAGGGGCCCGATGAAGCTTTCTTT. The full variable domain, with the rest looked up from reference TRBV7-2 and TRBJ1-1, is GAGVSQSPSNKVTEKGKDVELRCDPISGHTALYWYRQSLGQGLEFLIYFQGNSAPDKSGLPSDRFSAERTGGSVSTLTIQRTQQEDSAVYLCASSLMGQGPDEAFFGQGTRLTVV.

The sample holds many counts of this clone. V and J are TRBV28 and TRBJ2-7, with D tentatively TRBD2 (6 bases). CDR3 length: 14 amino acids. Trimming pared 7 bases from V and 0 bases from J, leaving 13 bases between. Looked up from germline, CDR1 is MDHEN and CDR2 is SYDVKM. The CDR3 sequence is CASMRGGASYEQYF. CDR3 sequence (DNA): TGTGCCAGCATGAGAGGAGGGGCCTCCTACGAGCAGTACTTC.

The V call is TRBV28, the J call TRBJ2-7; 8 bases are a match to TRBD1. This CDR3 region has 13 residues. Germline CDR1 reads MDHEN; CDR2 reads SYDVKM. With V trimmed by 4 bases and J by 4 bases, 3 bases remained unmatched. CDR3 protein: CASSSGDRYEQYF. The CDR3 nucleotides read TGTGCCAGCAGTTCCGGGGACAGGTACGAGCAGTACTTC.

The CDR3 protein is CASSQEAGGWDTEAFF. For the CDR3, the DNA is TGTGCCAGCAGCCAAGAGGCAGGGGGCTGGGACACTGAAGCTTTCTTT. The V gene is TRBV4-2, the J gene TRBJ1-1, with TRBD1 identical over 8 bases. V shed 0 bases and J 3 bases; nucleotides not matched to a gene: 6. The CDR3 covers 16 residues. Germline values: CDR1 LGHNA, CDR2 YNFKEQ.

The chain recombines TRBV9 with TRBJ2-1, with D uncertain. The CDR3 loop spans 15 amino acids. Germline V gene data show CDR1 as SGDLS and CDR2 as YYNGEE. V was pared by 2 bases and J by 2 bases, with 11 bases between. The CDR3: CASSVGRTTYNEQFF. DNA for the CDR3: TGTGCCAGCAGCGTTGGACGAACGACCTACAATGAGCAGTTCTTC.

The chain joins TRBV15 to TRBJ2-2; D is possibly TRBD1 or TRBD2 (5 bases each). From germline, CDR1 is LNHNV and CDR2 YYDKDF (reference sequence). The CDR3 totals 18 residues. The V end was cut by 5 bases, the J end by 4 bases, with 23 bases between. The CDR3 spells CATSLPVGGRASTGELFF. The CDR3 DNA sequence: TGTGCCACCAGCTTACCGGTTGGGGGAAGGGCAAGCACCGGGGAGCTGTTTTTT.

The V call is TRBV6-5, the J call TRBJ2-2; D is unclear. Germline values: CDR1 MNHEY, CDR2 SVGAGI. The CDR3 is 15 residues long. The V gene lost 1 base and the J gene lost 6 bases, with 12 bases spanning the gap. CDR3 DNA sequence: TGTGCCAGCAGTTACTTCGAAGGAATCCCCGGGGAGCTGTTTTTT. Encoded protein: CASSYFEGIPGELFF.

This clone appeared a few times. V and J are TRBV7-6 and TRBJ2-1; unclear D gene. Germline V gene sequence: CDR1 SGHVS, CDR2 FNYEAQ. V lost 4 bases, J lost 5 bases, and 9 bases lay in between. This CDR3 comprises 13 residues. The CDR3, as DNA: TGTGCCAGCAGCTCCTCACAGAACAATGAGCAGTTCTTC. Protein product: CASSSSQNNEQFF. Full variable domain (remainder filled in from reference TRBV7-6 and TRBJ2-1): GAGVSQSPRYKVTKRGQDVALRCDPISGHVSLYWYRQALGQGPEFLTYFNYEAQQDKSGLPNDRFSAERPEGSISTLTIQRTEQRDSAMYRCASSSSQNNEQFFGPGTRLTVL.

The chain has TRBV19 and TRBJ2-1, with D maybe TRBD2 (6 bases). Trimming removed 6 bases at V and 0 bases at J, with 12 bases between. Germline CDR1 is LNHDA and CDR2 is SQIVND (reference sequence). The CDR3 has 15 amino acids. CDR3 coding DNA: TGTGCCAGTAGGCCTAGGGACTCCTCCTACAATGAGCAGTTCTTC. As protein: CASRPRDSSYNEQFF.

This rearrangement joins TRBV7-9 to TRBJ2-5, with 10 bases that match TRBD2. Matching the DNA end better, TRBJ2-7 makes the J call doubtful. Germline CDR1 SEHNR, CDR2 FQNEAQ (reference sequence). This CDR3 has 16 residues. The chain's CDR3 is CASRAVLAGASYEQYF. CDR3 DNA sequence: TGTGCCAGCAGGGCGGTCCTAGCGGGAGCCTCCTACGAGCAGTACTTC.

The chain employs TRBV7-3 and TRBJ1-5, with 8 bases aligning to TRBD1. V shed 1 base, J shed 0 bases, and the junction held 5 bases outside the gene matches. From germline, CDR1 is SGHTA and CDR2 FQGTGA. The CDR3 covers 17 residues. The CDR3 nucleotides are TGTGCCAGCAGCTTAAGGGACAGGCATTATAGCAATCAGCCCCAGCATTTT. Its protein is CASSLRDRHYSNQPQHF.

This clone was seen only a few times. V usage is TRBV28 and J usage is TRBJ2-1; tentatively, D is TRBD1 or TRBD2 (5 bases each). Trimming pared 10 bases from V and 1 base from J, leaving 17 bases between. The CDR3 is 15 residues long. Germline loops: CDR1 MDHEN, CDR2 SYDVKM. This CDR3 is CATTARDPSYNEQFF. In nucleotides, the CDR3 is TGTGCCACCACAGCTCGGGACCCGTCCTACAATGAGCAGTTCTTC.

The chain carries TRBV10-2 and TRBJ1-2; D gene unclear. V dropped 3 bases and J dropped 8 bases, with 19 bases sitting between them. CDR1 and CDR2 from the germline V gene are WSHSY and SAAADI. The CDR3 spans 15 residues. Here the CDR3 reads CASSDGSARLGGYTF. CDR3 DNA: TGCGCCAGCAGTGACGGGTCGGCCAGGTTGGGAGGCTACACCTTC.

A few counts support this clone. V and J are TRBV9 and TRBJ2-7; 14 bases line up with TRBD2. Germline loops: CDR1 SGDLS, CDR2 YYNGEE. CDR3 length: 15 residues. Trimming took 3 bases from V and 9 from J; bases not matched to a gene: 8. Here the CDR3 reads CASSAGLAGGEVQYF. The DNA of the CDR3 is TGTGCCAGCAGCGCCGGACTAGCGGGAGGAGAGGTGCAGTACTTC.

This clone was recorded a few times. The genes are TRBV9 and TRBJ1-2, with TRBD1 matching over 7 bases. The CDR3 is made up of 16 amino acids. CDR1 SGDLS and CDR2 YYNGEE come from the germline V gene. V trimming: 4 bases; J trimming: 6 bases; junction bases outside the gene matches: 15. The CDR3 DNA follows: TGTGCCAGCAGCCCGTGGGACAGCATGGGGAGTGATGGCTACACCTTC. Its translation is CASSPWDSMGSDGYTF.

In DNA form, the CDR3 reads TGCGCCAGCAGCTTGAACGGGCAGGGATCGGGCACTGAAGCTTTCTTT. This codes for CASSLNGQGSGTEAFF. The rearrangement links TRBV5-1 to TRBJ1-1; TRBD1 is a possible D gene (5 bases). Trimming stripped 1 base from V and 4 bases from J, with 17 bases between. The CDR3 length is 16 residues. Germline V gene sequence: CDR1 SGHRS, CDR2 YFSETQ. The full variable domain, completed using reference TRBV5-1 and TRBJ1-1, is KAGVTQTPRYLIKTRGQQVTLSCSPISGHRSVSWYQQTPGQGLQFLFEYFSETQRNKGNFPGRFSGRQFSNSRSEMNVSTLELGDSALYLCASSLNGQGSGTEAFFGQGTRLTVV.

The V and J genes are TRBV6-4 and TRBJ2-1; D is unclear. Germline CDR1 reads MRHNA; CDR2 reads SNTAGT. The CDR3 extends over 12 amino acids. Between the trimmed V and J ends, which lost 6 bases and 8 bases, there was a span of 11 bases. Here the CDR3 reads CASRTHLDEQFF. In DNA form, the CDR3 reads TGTGCCAGCAGGACACACTTGGATGAGCAGTTCTTC.